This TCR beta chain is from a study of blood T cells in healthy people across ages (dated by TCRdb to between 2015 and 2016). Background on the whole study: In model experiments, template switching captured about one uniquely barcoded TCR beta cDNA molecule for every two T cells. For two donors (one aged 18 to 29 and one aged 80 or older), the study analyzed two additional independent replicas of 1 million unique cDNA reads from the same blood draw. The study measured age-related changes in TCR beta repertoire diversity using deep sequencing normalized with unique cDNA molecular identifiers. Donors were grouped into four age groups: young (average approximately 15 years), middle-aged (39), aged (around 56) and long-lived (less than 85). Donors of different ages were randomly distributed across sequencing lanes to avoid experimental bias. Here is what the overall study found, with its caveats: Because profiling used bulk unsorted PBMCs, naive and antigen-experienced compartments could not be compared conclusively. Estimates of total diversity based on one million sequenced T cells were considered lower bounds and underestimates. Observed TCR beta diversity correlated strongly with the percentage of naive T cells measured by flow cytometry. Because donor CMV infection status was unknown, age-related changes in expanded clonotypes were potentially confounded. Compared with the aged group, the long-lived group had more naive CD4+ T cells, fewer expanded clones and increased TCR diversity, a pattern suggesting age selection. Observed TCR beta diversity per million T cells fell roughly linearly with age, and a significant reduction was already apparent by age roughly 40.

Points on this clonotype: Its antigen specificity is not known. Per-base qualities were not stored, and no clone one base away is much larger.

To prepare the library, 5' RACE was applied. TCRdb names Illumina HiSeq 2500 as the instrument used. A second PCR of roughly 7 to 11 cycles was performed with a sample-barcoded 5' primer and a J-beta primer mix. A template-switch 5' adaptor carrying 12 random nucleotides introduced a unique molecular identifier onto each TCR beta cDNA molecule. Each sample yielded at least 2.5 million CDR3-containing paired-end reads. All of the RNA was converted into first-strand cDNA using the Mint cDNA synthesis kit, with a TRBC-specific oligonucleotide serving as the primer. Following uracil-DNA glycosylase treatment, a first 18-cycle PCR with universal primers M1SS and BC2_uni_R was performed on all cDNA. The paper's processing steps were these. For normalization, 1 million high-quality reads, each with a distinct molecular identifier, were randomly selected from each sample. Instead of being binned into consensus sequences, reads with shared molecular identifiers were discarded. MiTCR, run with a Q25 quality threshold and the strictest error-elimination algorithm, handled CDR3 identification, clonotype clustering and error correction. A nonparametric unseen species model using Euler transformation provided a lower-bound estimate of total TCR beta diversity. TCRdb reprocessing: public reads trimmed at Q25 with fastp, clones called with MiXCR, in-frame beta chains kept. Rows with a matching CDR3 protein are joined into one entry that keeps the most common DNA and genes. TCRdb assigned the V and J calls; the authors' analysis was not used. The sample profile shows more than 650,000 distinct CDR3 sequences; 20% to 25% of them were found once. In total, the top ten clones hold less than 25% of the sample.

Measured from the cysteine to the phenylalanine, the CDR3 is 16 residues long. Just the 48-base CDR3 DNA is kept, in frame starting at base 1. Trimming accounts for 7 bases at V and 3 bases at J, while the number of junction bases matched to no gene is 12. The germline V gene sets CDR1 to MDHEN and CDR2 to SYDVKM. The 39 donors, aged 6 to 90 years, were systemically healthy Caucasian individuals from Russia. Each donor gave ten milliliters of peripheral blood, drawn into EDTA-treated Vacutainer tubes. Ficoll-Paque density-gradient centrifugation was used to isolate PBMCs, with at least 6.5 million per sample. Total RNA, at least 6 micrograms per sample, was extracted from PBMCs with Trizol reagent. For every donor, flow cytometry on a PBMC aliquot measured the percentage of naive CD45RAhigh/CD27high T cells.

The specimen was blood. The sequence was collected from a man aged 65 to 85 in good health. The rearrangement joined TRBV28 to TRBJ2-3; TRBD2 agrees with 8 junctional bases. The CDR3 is CASIPSGSLYTDTQYF. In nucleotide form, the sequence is TGTGCCAGCATTCCCAGCGGGAGTCTGTATACAGATACGCAGTATTTT. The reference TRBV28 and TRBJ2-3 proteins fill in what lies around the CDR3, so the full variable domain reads DVKVTQSSRYLVKRTGEKVFLECVQDMDHENMFWYRQDPGLGLRLIYFSYDVKMKEKGDIPEGYSVSREKKERFSLILESASTNQTSMYLCASIPSGSLYTDTQYFGPGTRLTVL.